This TCR beta chain was profiled in a study of blood T cell repertoires in COVID-19. Libraries were prepared by immunoSEQ multiplex PCR; TCRdb keeps only in-frame clonotypes and omits some of them. Here the sample spans 120,000 or so clones, about nine tenths being singletons. The CDR3 covers 14 residues. J lost 1 base, V lost 5 bases, and 1 base had no gene match. Germline loops: CDR1 SEHNR, CDR2 FQNEAQ (reference sequence). Sample: peripheral blood. The chain combines TRBV7-9 with TRBJ1-1; 10 bases agree with TRBD1. This clonotype was obtained from a human donor in a cohort sampled during active COVID-19. CDR3 loop: CASSRTGGNTEAFF. The CDR3 coding sequence is TGTGCCAGCAGCAGGACAGGGGGGAACACTGAAGCTTTCTTT.